The rows below give T cell receptor beta chains drawn from one sample of a study of cytomegalovirus exposure and HLA in healthy donors. This table comes from immunoSEQ multiplex PCR, and its TCRdb copy is limited to in-frame clones, with some not included. The sample contains roughly 97,000 clones, about 80% of which appear only once. The sample comprised PBMCs. Source of these receptors: a woman in her thirties or forties in good health and CMV-seronegative. Each CDR3 is given with its conserved first and last residue. A D gene is named only where the DNA matches it firmly.

j_call: TRBJ1-5
v_call: TRBV28
d_call: NA
cdr3_aa: CASSPPHQPQHF

j_call: TRBJ2-5
v_call: TRBV28
d_call: NA
cdr3_aa: CASRSTGGGGEQYF

j_call: TRBJ1-2
v_call: TRBV19
d_call: NA
cdr3_aa: CASSPGEGSSWDYGYTF

j_call: TRBJ2-2
v_call: TRBV4-3
d_call: TRBD1
cdr3_aa: CASSQDFMGQGLSRTGELFF

j_call: TRBJ2-5
v_call: TRBV25-1
d_call: TRBD2
cdr3_aa: CASSAAGVETQYF

j_call: TRBJ1-2
v_call: TRBV6-5
d_call: NA
cdr3_aa: CASQKRGSYYGYTF

j_call: TRBJ1-1
v_call: TRBV27
d_call: TRBD1
cdr3_aa: CASSRWTGGFLDTEAFF

j_call: TRBJ2-1
v_call: TRBV18
d_call: NA
cdr3_aa: CASSPLSSYNEQFF

j_call: TRBJ2-5
v_call: TRBV14
d_call: TRBD2
cdr3_aa: CASSRTSGRLETQYF

j_call: TRBJ2-5
v_call: TRBV5-4
d_call: TRBD2
cdr3_aa: CASSLEAGGGWETQYF

j_call: TRBJ2-1
v_call: TRBV15
d_call: TRBD2
cdr3_aa: CATSSLLGAAGGNEQFF

j_call: TRBJ1-4
v_call: TRBV25-1
d_call: NA
cdr3_aa: CASRRRWGEKLFF

j_call: TRBJ1-1
v_call: TRBV11-2
d_call: NA
cdr3_aa: CASSLISGLEAFF

j_call: TRBJ2-3
v_call: TRBV6-5
d_call: NA
cdr3_aa: CASSYEGGDTQYF

j_call: TRBJ2-7
v_call: TRBV19
d_call: TRBD1
cdr3_aa: CASSTGQRSYEQYF

j_call: TRBJ1-2
v_call: TRBV27
d_call: NA
cdr3_aa: CASSLSNSGSYGYTF

j_call: TRBJ1-1
v_call: TRBV4-1
d_call: NA
cdr3_aa: CASSQGDTEAFF

j_call: TRBJ2-7
v_call: TRBV27
d_call: TRBD2
cdr3_aa: CASSPVGAGFYEQYF

j_call: TRBJ2-4
v_call: TRBV6-1
d_call: NA
cdr3_aa: CASIPNISKNIQYF

j_call: NA
v_call: TRBV7-2
d_call: NA
cdr3_aa: CASSLPYEQYF

j_call: TRBJ1-2
v_call: TRBV9
d_call: NA
cdr3_aa: CASSSQANYGYTF

j_call: TRBJ1-2
v_call: TRBV7-7
d_call: TRBD1
cdr3_aa: CASSLGDRVHGYTF

j_call: TRBJ2-2
v_call: TRBV7-9
d_call: TRBD1
cdr3_aa: CASSLGAGTGNTGELFF

j_call: TRBJ2-5
v_call: TRBV13
d_call: NA
cdr3_aa: CASSFGGRGTQYF

j_call: TRBJ1-6
v_call: TRBV7-3
d_call: NA
cdr3_aa: CASSLVGDSNSPLHF